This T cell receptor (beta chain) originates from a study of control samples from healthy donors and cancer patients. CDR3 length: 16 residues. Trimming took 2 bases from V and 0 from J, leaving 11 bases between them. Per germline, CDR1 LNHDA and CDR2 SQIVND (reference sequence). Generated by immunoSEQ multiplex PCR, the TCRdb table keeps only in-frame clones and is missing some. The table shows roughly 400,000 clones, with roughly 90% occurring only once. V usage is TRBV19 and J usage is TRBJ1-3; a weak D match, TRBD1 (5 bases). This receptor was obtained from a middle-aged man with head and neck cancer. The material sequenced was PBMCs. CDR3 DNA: TGTGCCAGTAGTATACAAGGGGCGCCCTCTGGAAACACCATATATTTT. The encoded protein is CASSIQGAPSGNTIYF.